One and the same sample provided the 8 T cell receptor beta chains below, sequenced in a study of blood T cell repertoires in COVID-19. Here immunoSEQ multiplex PCR was the method, and the copy in TCRdb shows in-frame clones only, minus some. Of 450,000 or so clones in the sample, 89% were seen once. Source material: peripheral blood. The receptors originated from a man between 18 and 35 years old with COVID-19, enrolled during active disease.

In this sample, this clone turned up a few times. The chain uses TRBV30 and TRBJ1-5; unclear D gene. The V end lost 0 bases, the J end lost 0 bases, and 9 bases lay between the germline ends. CDR1 and CDR2 (germline): GTSNPN, SVGIG (reference sequence). The CDR3 is made up of 15 amino acids. The CDR3 DNA reads TGTGCCTGGAGTGTACAAACTAATAGCAATCAGCCCCAGCATTTT. Translation gives CAWSVQTNSNQPQHF.

This clone was seen a single time. The rearrangement links TRBV5-6 to TRBJ1-3; D might be TRBD1 (5 bases). Trimming took off 2 bases at V and 0 bases at J, with 12 bases between the two ends. The CDR3 length is 16 residues. Germline V gene lookup returns CDR1 SGHDT and CDR2 YYEEEE. The CDR3 coding sequence is TGTGCCAGCAGCTTCGGAGGGGTGTTCTCTGGAAACACCATATATTTT. As protein: CASSFGGVFSGNTIYF.

The chain uses TRBV5-1 and TRBJ1-1, with D tentatively TRBD1 (6 bases). Between the trimmed V and J ends, which lost 1 base and 6 bases, there was a span of 13 bases. Germline loops: CDR1 SGHRS, CDR2 YFSETQ. CDR3 length: 14 residues. CDR3: CASSLTGKGAEAFF. CDR3 DNA sequence: TGCGCCAGCAGCTTGACAGGGAAGGGGGCTGAAGCTTTCTTT. Based on the CDR3 plus reference TRBV5-1 and TRBJ1-1, the full variable domain is KAGVTQTPRYLIKTRGQQVTLSCSPISGHRSVSWYQQTPGQGLQFLFEYFSETQRNKGNFPGRFSGRQFSNSRSEMNVSTLELGDSALYLCASSLTGKGAEAFFGQGTRLTVV.

The chain is built from TRBV3-1 (or the pseudogene TRBV3-2) and TRBJ2-6; D gene unclear. The CDR3 consists of 14 residues. The V gene lost 5 bases and the J gene lost 1 base, with 6 bases spanning the gap. From germline, CDR1 is LGHDT and CDR2 YNNKEL (reference sequence). DNA of the CDR3: TGTGCCAGCAGCGAGGAGTCTGGGGCCAACGTCCTGACTTTC. The encoded protein is CASSEESGANVLTF.

Of note for this clone: Different DNA sequences within this sample yield the same CDR3. The CDR3 spells CASSPGTGGTGELFF. The CDR3 DNA reads as TGTGCCAGCAGCCCAGGGACAGGGGGAACCGGGGAGCTGTTTTTT. The chain has TRBV11-3 and TRBJ2-2; 11 bases are a match to TRBD1. Losses at the gene ends were 5 bases for V and 5 bases for J; bases not matched to a gene: 4. CDR3 length: 15 amino acids. Germline V CDR1 and CDR2: SGHNT, YENEEA.

The V gene is TRBV2, the J gene TRBJ2-1, with 11 nucleotides matching TRBD2. Germline trimming cut 5 bases from V and 6 bases from J; bases unmatched to any gene: 6. The CDR3 has 15 residues. Germline CDR1 SNHLY, CDR2 FYNNEI. The CDR3 loop is CASSLTSGVPNEQFF. The CDR3 bases are TGTGCCAGCAGTCTGACTAGCGGGGTCCCCAATGAGCAGTTCTTC.

The chain joins TRBV19 to TRBJ1-5, with 8 positions matching TRBD1. Germline CDR1 and CDR2: LNHDA and SQIVND (reference sequence). With V trimmed by 10 bases and J by 7 bases, 9 bases remained unmatched. The CDR3 is 13 amino acids. This CDR3 reads CATADRVEQPQHF. CDR3 coding DNA: TGTGCCACCGCGGACAGGGTCGAGCAGCCCCAGCATTTT.

V is TRBV14 and J is TRBJ2-2; D is ambiguous. CDR1 is SGHDN and CDR2 is FVKESK in the germline V gene. Trimming shortened V by 1 base and J by 6 bases, and 9 bases separated the two germline ends. CDR3 length equals 14 residues. CDR3 nucleotide sequence: TGTGCCAGCAGCCAAGGGCTAGAACCCGGGGAGCTGTTTTTT. This translates into CASSQGLEPGELFF.